This T cell receptor beta chain was identified during a study of shared T cell receptors in the human thymus. Measured with immunoSEQ multiplex PCR; TCRdb has only the in-frame clones, and not every one. The sample lists roughly 550,000 clones, more than 75% occurring once. V lost 1 base and J lost 5, with 14 bases in between. The V gene's germline CDR1 is SGHVS and CDR2 FQNEAQ. There are 15 residues in the CDR3. These data are also associated with another study on human thymus T cells.

This sequence joins TRBV7-8 and TRBJ1-2; maybe TRBD1 (6 bases). The sample consisted of thymocytes. This receptor was identified in a boy under two years old with a congenital heart defect. The CDR3 sequence: CASSLVGGPSYGYTF. CDR3 in DNA: TGTGCCAGCAGCTTAGTTGGGGGCCCCTCTTATGGCTACACCTTC.